Listed here is a single T cell receptor beta chain. This sample is part of a study of blood T cell repertoires in COVID-19. Background on the study: From T cells, B-cell-depleted T cells, or PBMCs came the material, which was cDNA or gDNA.

Germline assignment: CDR1 SGDLS and CDR2 YYNGEE. V was pared by 9 bases and J by 1 base, with 11 bases of the junction left unmatched. The CDR3 consists of 15 residues. Original analysis: Nucleated cell counts were estimated from reference gene primer amplification. Here immunoSEQ multiplex PCR was the method, and the copy in TCRdb shows in-frame clones only, minus some. For V, J and clone size, that table is used; D and trimming come from the DNA. The table has about 250,000 clones, about 85% seen once. The source of this sequence is a human donor with COVID-19, enrolled during active disease. The donor label of this sample is uncertain. V usage is TRBV9 and J usage is TRBJ1-2, with 8 bases identical to TRBD1. The material sequenced was peripheral blood. CDR3 nucleotides: TGTGCCACCTCGGGGGCAGGGGGCGATAACTATGGCTACACCTTC. Amino acid sequence: CATSGAGGDNYGYTF.